The TCR delta chain under discussion was sequenced for a study of gamma-delta chains in newborns, infants, children. V trimming: 3 bases; J trimming: 0 bases; junction bases outside the gene matches: 11. This CDR3 contains 20 residues. The V gene's germline CDR1 is GEAIGNYY and CDR2 EKD. TCRdb reapplied CATT to the reads. The sample carries approximately 12,000 delta-chain clones, about 8.6% recorded once. The chain couples TRDV2 to TRDJ3; 9 bases agree with TRDD3. The sequencing input was blood. This receptor was obtained from a child who was a newborn, infant or young child, either healthy, febrile or measles-vaccinated (not recorded which). CDR3: CACDPALLGESSWDTRQMFF. The CDR3 coding sequence is TGTGCCTGTGACCCCGCCTTACTGGGGGAGAGCTCCTGGGACACCCGACAGATGTTTTTC.